The text below deals with one TCR beta chain. The junction had 5 bases not matched to a gene; V was cut back by 6 bases and J by 8 bases. The germline V gene encodes CDR1 MDHEN and CDR2 SYDVKM. CDR3 size: 12 residues. This sample was included in a study of T cells in Graves' hyperthyroidism and ophthalmopathy. There were TCR beta CDR3 regions amplified from RNA transcripts. The HTBI set primed first-round TCR CDR3 RT-PCR. From the multiplex PCR reads, TCRdb called clonotypes with MiXCR, one entry per CDR3 protein. The sample consists of roughly 660,000 distinct CDR3 sequences, 15% to 20% of them appearing once.

V and J are TRBV28 and TRBJ1-2, with 8 bases that match TRBD1. The TCR sequence derives from a man aged 50 to 60 with Graves' hyperthyroidism. What was sequenced was blood. The CDR3 region has the DNA TGTGCCAGCAGCCCGGACAGGGCCGGCTACACCTTC. It codes for CASSPDRAGYTF.